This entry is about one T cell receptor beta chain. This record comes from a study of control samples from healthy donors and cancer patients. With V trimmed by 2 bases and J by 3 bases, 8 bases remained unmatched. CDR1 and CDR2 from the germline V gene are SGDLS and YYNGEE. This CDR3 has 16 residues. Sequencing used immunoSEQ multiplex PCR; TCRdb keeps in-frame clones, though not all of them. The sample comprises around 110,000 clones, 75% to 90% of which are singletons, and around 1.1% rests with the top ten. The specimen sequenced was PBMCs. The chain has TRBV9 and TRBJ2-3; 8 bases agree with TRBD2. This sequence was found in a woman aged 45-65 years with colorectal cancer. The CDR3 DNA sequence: TGTGCCAGCAGCGTCAGAACGGGACTAGAGACAGATACGCAGTATTTT. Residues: CASSVRTGLETDTQYF.